This is a list of T cell receptor beta chains from one sample in a study of T-cell reconstitution after alpha-beta-depleted transplantation in children. TCRdb reanalysed the PCR reads using MiXCR and keeps one entry per CDR3 protein. The sample has around 480,000 distinct CDR3 sequences, approximately 32% seen once. The starting material was PBMCs from the stem cell graft donor, obtained from the stem cell graft. The receptors come from a human donor who donated a stem cell graft to a child with aplastic anemia. Both conserved end residues are part of each CDR3. The order of the fields is J gene, D gene, clone size, V gene, CDR3 protein, CDR3 DNA. A D gene is named only where the DNA matches it firmly. Some rows mark clone size as missing; the rest say once, few, many or name a class of expanded clone.

TRBJ2-2 | TRBD2 | . | TRBV20-1 | CSARWREGGAGELFF | TGCAGTGCTAGGTGGCGGGAGGGCGGTGCCGGGGAGCTGTTTTTT
TRBJ2-1 | . | . | TRBV7-2 | CASRSSVSSSYNEQFF | TGTGCCAGCAGATCCTCCGTCTCGAGCTCCTACAATGAGCAGTTCTTC
TRBJ2-7 | . | many | TRBV20-1 | CSAPSGVFTSRETEQYF | TGCAGTGCTCCTTCGGGGGTTTTCACCTCCCGGGAGACCGAGCAGTACTTC
TRBJ2-7 | TRBD1 | . | TRBV10-3 | CATTGGFRPYF | TGTGCCACTACAGGGGGCTTTCGTCCGTACTTC
TRBJ1-2 | TRBD1 | . | TRBV18 | CASSPYRGDGYTF | TGTGCCAGCTCACCTTACAGGGGCGATGGCTACACCTTC
TRBJ2-3 | TRBD2 | . | TRBV20-1 | CSARKLAGPPDTQYF | TGCAGTGCTAGGAAACTAGCGGGACCCCCAGATACGCAGTATTTT
TRBJ2-3 | . | . | TRBV6-2/TRBV6-3 | CASRRDNTDTQYF | TGTGCCAGCAGACGGGACAACACAGATACGCAGTATTTT
TRBJ1-2 | . | once | TRBV20-1 | CSAPSLNSVNYGYTF | TGCAGTGCCCCCTCCTTGAACAGTGTTAACTATGGCTACACCTTC
TRBJ2-3 | TRBD2 | . | TRBV20-1 | CSASSGTGTDTQYF | TGCAGTGCTAGCAGCGGGACTGGAACAGATACGCAGTATTTT
TRBJ2-1 | TRBD1 | many | TRBV20-1 | CSANPQPGGYNEQFF | TGCAGTGCCAACCCACAGCCAGGGGGCTACAATGAGCAGTTCTTC